Sequencing of this T cell receptor beta chain was carried out in a study of blood T cell repertoires in COVID-19. Study information: Samples representing acute and convalescent COVID-19 were sourced from the United States, Italy and Spain. T cells, B-cell-depleted T cells, or PBMCs provided the cDNA or gDNA that served as material.

Germline lookup yields CDR1 SEHNR and CDR2 FQNEAQ (reference sequence). V lost 2 bases and J lost 3; bases outside the gene matches: 4. This CDR3 contains 15 residues. Per the study methods: Reference gene primer amplification in the assay estimated nucleated cell counts. The repertoire was sequenced with immunoSEQ multiplex PCR; TCRdb's copy has only in-frame clones and lacks some. V, J and clone size derive from that table, while D and trimming were established from the DNA sequence. There are approximately 200,000 clones in the sample; around 87% occur only once, and 2.5% to 3% lies in the top ten.

Material for sequencing was peripheral blood. This clonotype was obtained from a woman aged 25 to 39 with active or convalescent COVID-19. V usage is TRBV7-9 and J usage is TRBJ1-5; 7 positions agree with TRBD1. The CDR3 region is CASSLSGQVNQPQHF. The CDR3 coding sequence is TGTGCCAGCAGCTTATCCGGACAGGTCAATCAGCCCCAGCATTTT.